This T cell receptor beta chain derives from a study of persistence of HIV-infected CD4 T cells. Background on the study: Blood samples, up to roughly 200 mL, came from multiple time points, except two leukapheresis donors sampled once. Findings and caveats of the study: Compared with CD3/CD28-stimulated cells, CMV- and Gag-responding cells showed lower TCRbeta richness.

With respect to this clone: Its antigen is undetermined.

Cells were stimulated with overlapping HIV-1 Gag 15-mer peptides. CD4+ T cells upregulating both CD40 ligand and CD69 were sorted as responding cells. Suppressive ART was started during chronic HIV-1 infection in these adults. For at least 4 years, plasma HIV-1 RNA was undetectable (<50 copies/mL). Germline CDR1 reads LGHDT; CDR2 reads YNNKEL (reference sequence). V dropped 1 base and J dropped 0 bases, with 9 bases sitting between them. CDR3 length: 16 amino acids. The immunoSEQ assay was version 4, run in survey mode. The assay was immunoSEQ multiplex PCR, and TCRdb's table has in-frame clones only and misses some. The data contain some 30,000 clones, roughly 71% of them singletons.

J is TRBJ1-4 and V is TRBV3-1 (or the pseudogene TRBV3-2); a possible D gene is TRBD1 (5 bases). The TCR originated in an adult man with HIV who was CMV-seropositive. This material consisted of CD4+ T cells sorted from PBMCs after 18-hour stimulation, taken from a patient who received antiretroviral therapy. The CDR3 region has the DNA TGTGCCAGCAGCCAAGTAGGGACCGCAACTAATGAAAAACTGTTTTTT. Amino acids: CASSQVGTATNEKLFF.